One and the same sample provided the 14 T cell receptor beta chains below, sequenced in a study of cytomegalovirus exposure and HLA in healthy donors. It was with 60 Vbeta and 13 Jbeta primers that the PCR ran. Sequenced by immunoSEQ multiplex PCR; TCRdb stores in-frame clones only, minus some. Seen here are 100,000 to 150,000 clones, 74% observed once, and the top ten hold 4%. Sample: PBMCs. Source of these receptors: a middle-aged man in good health and CMV-seropositive.

The rearrangement links TRBV5-1 to TRBJ2-2, with 7 nucleotides matching TRBD2. CDR1 SGHRS and CDR2 YFSETQ come from the germline V gene. J was trimmed by 0 bases and V by 0 bases; bases with no gene match: 5. This CDR3 is built from 17 residues. CDR3 nucleotides: TGCGCCAGCAGCTTGGGTGGCGGGAGATCGAACACCGGGGAGCTGTTTTTT. It encodes CASSLGGGRSNTGELFF. Together with reference TRBV5-1 and TRBJ2-2, the CDR3 gives the full variable domain: KAGVTQTPRYLIKTRGQQVTLSCSPISGHRSVSWYQQTPGQGLQFLFEYFSETQRNKGNFPGRFSGRQFSNSRSEMNVSTLELGDSALYLCASSLGGGRSNTGELFFGEGSRLTVL.

This chain joins TRBV28 and TRBJ1-1; 7 nucleotides agree with TRBD1. The J segment lost 6 bases and the V segment lost 6 bases, leaving 16 bases of the junction unmatched. Germline CDR1 and CDR2: MDHEN and SYDVKM. The CDR3 totals 16 residues. The CDR3 nucleotides read TGTGCCAGCAGCCCGACAGGGCCAAGGGGGACTCCTGAAGCTTTCTTT. Protein product: CASSPTGPRGTPEAFF.

This CDR3 is CASSGTGPQGNTQYF. For the CDR3, the DNA is TGTGCCAGTTCCGGGACAGGGCCCCAAGGTAATACGCAGTATTTT. The chain employs TRBV28 and TRBJ2-3; 9 positions agree with TRBD1. The V and J ends lost 9 bases and 7 bases, in that order; junction bases with no gene match: 14. The germline gives CDR1 MDHEN, CDR2 SYDVKM. The CDR3 has 15 amino acids. Full variable domain (missing parts from reference TRBV28 and TRBJ2-3): DVKVTQSSRYLVKRTGEKVFLECVQDMDHENMFWYRQDPGLGLRLIYFSYDVKMKEKGDIPEGYSVSREKKERFSLILESASTNQTSMYLCASSGTGPQGNTQYFGPGTRLTVL.

The chain recombines TRBV9 with TRBJ2-7; maybe TRBD2 (6 bases). The germline V gene encodes CDR1 SGDLS and CDR2 YYNGEE. The CDR3 loop spans 14 amino acids. The V and J ends lost 0 bases and 3 bases respectively, with 10 bases between them. CDR3 in DNA: TGTGCCAGCAGCGTAGCGGCTAGCGTCTACGAGCAGTACTTC. Protein: CASSVAASVYEQYF.

V gene TRBV5-1 combines with J gene TRBJ2-5; the D is unclear. The J call may not be correct, given that the DNA end is closer to TRBJ2-7. The CDR3 runs to 14 residues. Germline CDR1 is SGHRS and CDR2 is YFSETQ. CDR3 sequence (DNA): TGCGCCAGCAGCTCCCTCCAGCGTACCCCCGAGCAGTACTTC. Protein: CASSSLQRTPEQYF.

Here the CDR3 reads CASSVLLAGTYNEQFF. DNA of the CDR3: TGTGCCAGCAGCGTACTTCTAGCGGGGACCTACAATGAGCAGTTCTTC. This sequence joins TRBV9 and TRBJ2-1; 9 bases align to TRBD2. With 1 base clipped from V and 2 bases from J, the junction kept 4 bases outside the gene matches. The CDR3 loop spans 16 amino acids. Germline assignment: CDR1 SGDLS and CDR2 YYNGEE.

This clone was counted between two and nine times. This chain links TRBV6-1 with TRBJ2-1, with 11 nucleotides matching TRBD2. CDR1 and CDR2 (germline): MNHNS, SASEGT. V dropped 0 bases and J dropped 7; count of bases not matched to a gene: 5. The CDR3 covers 16 residues. CDR3 residues: CASSEALPSGRNEQFF. CDR3 nucleotides: TGTGCCAGCAGTGAAGCGCTTCCTAGCGGGAGGAATGAGCAGTTCTTC.

The CDR3 is CASSLGSSGYNEQFF. CDR3 DNA sequence: TGCGCCAGCAGCTTGGGATCTAGCGGCTACAATGAGCAGTTCTTC. The rearrangement links TRBV5-1 to TRBJ2-1, with 7 bases matching TRBD2. The V gene end was trimmed by 0 bases and the J gene end by 3 bases; junction bases not matched to a gene: 3. The germline gives CDR1 SGHRS, CDR2 YFSETQ. The CDR3 totals 15 residues.

The sample holds one count of this clone. The V and J genes are TRBV5-6 and TRBJ2-7, with a tentative D call TRBD2 (5 bases). V lost 1 base to trimming and J lost 3 bases, with 8 bases between them. CDR3 length equals 13 residues. CDR1 is SGHDT, CDR2 YYEEEE, per germline. DNA for the CDR3: TGTGCCAGCAGCTTGTATGACTACTACGAGCAGTACTTC. It specifies CASSLYDYYEQYF.

This rearrangement joins TRBV6-6 to TRBJ2-1, with 8 bases matching TRBD2. The V segment lost 2 bases and the J segment 10 bases; nucleotides outside the gene matches: 7. This CDR3 region has 14 residues. Germline values: CDR1 MNHNY, CDR2 SVGAGI (reference sequence). The CDR3 DNA follows: TGTGCCAGCAGTTACGTCGGGGGGGGGAGAGAGCAGTTCTTC. This codes for CASSYVGGGREQFF.

J is TRBJ1-2 and V is TRBV7-2; no firm D call. The CDR3 covers 14 residues. Germline lookup yields CDR1 SGHTA and CDR2 FQGNSA. Trimming took 1 base from V and 2 from J, leaving 8 bases between them. CDR3 sequence: CASSLGTVNYGYTF. CDR3 DNA sequence: TGTGCCAGCAGCTTAGGAACGGTGAACTATGGCTACACCTTC. Based on the CDR3 plus reference TRBV7-2 and TRBJ1-2, the full variable domain is GAGVSQSPSNKVTEKGKDVELRCDPISGHTALYWYRQSLGQGLEFLIYFQGNSAPDKSGLPSDRFSAERTGGSVSTLTIQRTQQEDSAVYLCASSLGTVNYGYTFGSGTRLTVV.

The chain couples TRBV7-2 to TRBJ1-5, with 8 bases fitting TRBD1. CDR3 length: 16 residues. With V trimmed by 1 base and J by 0 bases, 2 bases remained unmatched. Germline V CDR1 and CDR2: SGHTA, FQGNSA. The CDR3 is CASSLEQGDSNQPQHF. The CDR3 nucleotides read TGTGCCAGCAGCTTAGAACAGGGGGATAGCAATCAGCCCCAGCATTTT.

The chain employs TRBV28 and TRBJ2-7; 9 bases fit TRBD1. Unmatched junction bases numbered 4, after V lost 4 bases and J lost 6 bases. The germline gives CDR1 MDHEN, CDR2 SYDVKM. CDR3 length: 13 amino acids. CDR3 coding DNA: TGTGCCAGCAGTTACAGGGGGCAGGGCGAGCAGTACTTC. Translated: CASSYRGQGEQYF.

V usage is TRBV5-8 and J usage is TRBJ2-3; TRBD2 matches at 9 bases. CDR3 length: 15 amino acids. V was pared by 4 bases and J by 4 bases, with 7 bases of the junction left unmatched. The germline gives CDR1 SGHTS, CDR2 YDEGEE. This CDR3 is CASSQGGRAADTQYF. The CDR3, as DNA: TGTGCCAGCAGCCAGGGCGGGAGGGCCGCAGATACGCAGTATTTT. Together with reference TRBV5-8 and TRBJ2-3, the CDR3 gives the full variable domain: EAGVTQSPTHLIKTRGQQATLRCSPISGHTSVYWYQQALGLGLQFLLWYDEGEERNRGNFPPRFSGRQFPNYSSELNVNALELEDSALYLCASSQGGRAADTQYFGPGTRLTVL.